Listed below are T cell receptor beta chains from one sample, sequenced in a study of siplizumab effects on memory and regulatory T cells. The assay was immunoSEQ multiplex PCR, and TCRdb's table has in-frame clones only and misses some. The data hold roughly 100,000 clones, with around nine tenths observed a single time. Material: non-Treg CD4+ T cells sorted from blood. These TCRs come from a human donor in good health. The CDR3 runs from the conserved cysteine through the conserved F or W. D genes are given only for firm matches. Clone size is stated in some rows and not others, as once, few, many or a class when expanded.

>.|.|TRBJ1-1|TRBV11-1
TGTGCCAGCCGCCGGACAGACGTCCAGAACACTGAAGCTTTCTTT
CASRRTDVQNTEAFF
>.|TRBD1|TRBJ2-3|TRBV2
TGTGCCAGCAGGTCCGACAGGGGCCCTGATACGCAGTATTTT
CASRSDRGPDTQYF
>.|TRBD2|TRBJ2-7|TRBV7-2
TGTGCCAGCAGCTTAAGGCGACTAGCGGGAGACCACTACGAGCAGTACTTC
CASSLRRLAGDHYEQYF
>.|.|TRBJ1-4|TRBV19
TGTGCCAGTAGTATTTGGGGGGAAAAACTGTTTTTT
CASSIWGEKLFF
>.|.|TRBJ2-7|TRBV5-4
TGTGCCAGCAGCATACCGGGACGGGACTACGAGCAGTACTTC
CASSIPGRDYEQYF
>.|TRBD1|TRBJ1-1|TRBV7-9
TGTGCCAGCAGCGCCCGGGACAGGGAGTACACTGAAGCTTTCTTT
CASSARDREYTEAFF
>.|.|TRBJ1-3|TRBV7-3
TGTGCCAGCAGCTTAAAAGGGCGTGGAAACACCATATATTTT
CASSLKGRGNTIYF
>.|.|TRBJ1-2|TRBV10-1
TGCGCCAGCAGTGCTACAGTTAGCTATGGCTACACCTTC
CASSATVSYGYTF
>.|TRBD2|TRBJ2-7|TRBV5-1
TGCGCCAGCAGCTCCCGGGGGGGGGCGGGCTACGAGCAGTACTTC
CASSSRGGAGYEQYF
>once|TRBD1|TRBJ1-1|TRBV4-1
TGCGCCAGCAGCCAAGGGCGCCTTGGGGACAGGACCACTGAAGCTTTCTTT
CASSQGRLGDRTTEAFF
>.|TRBD2|TRBJ2-1|TRBV5-1
TGCGCCAGCAGCTTTCTCGCGGGAGGGCCCAATGAGCAGTTCTTC
CASSFLAGGPNEQFF
>.|.|TRBJ2-3|TRBV5-4
TGTGCCAGCAGCTTGTGGGAGGCCACAGATACGCAGTATTTT
CASSLWEATDTQYF
>.|.|TRBJ2-2|TRBV5-1
TGCGCCAGCAGCTTGGACAGGAACACCGGGGAGCTGTTTTTT
CASSLDRNTGELFF
>.|.|TRBJ2-3|TRBV16
TGTGCCAGCAGCCTACTAGGGATGACAGATACGCAGTATTTT
CASSLLGMTDTQYF
>.|TRBD1|TRBJ1-2|TRBV6-5
TGTGCCAGCAGTTCCAACCCCGGGACAGGGAACTATGGCTACACCTTC
CASSSNPGTGNYGYTF
>once|.|TRBJ1-2|TRBV7-8
TGTGCCAGCGGATCGGGCAAGAACTATGGCTACACCTTC
CASGSGKNYGYTF
>once|.|TRBJ2-6|TRBV27
TGTGCCAGCAGTTTACCAGGCCAGCCTGGGGCCAACGTCCTGACTTTC
CASSLPGQPGANVLTF
>.|.|TRBJ1-5|TRBV6-1
TGTGCCAGCAGAAGGGATAGCAATCAGCCCCAGCATTTT
CASRRDSNQPQHF
>.|.|TRBJ1-1|TRBV19
TGTGCCAGTAGTAGGGGACGAGGGGACACTGAAGCTTTCTTT
CASSRGRGDTEAFF
>.|.|TRBJ2-3|TRBV5-1
TGCGCCAGCAGCTTTGGTAGCGGCACAGATACGCAGTATTTT
CASSFGSGTDTQYF
>.|TRBD2|TRBJ2-1|TRBV7-9
TGTGCCAGCAGCTTAAGCGGGAGTTCTCTATACAATGAGCAGTTCTTC
CASSLSGSSLYNEQFF
>.|.|TRBJ2-3|TRBV19
TGTGCCAGTAGTGATGCGGGTATGAGAGATACGCAGTATTTT
CASSDAGMRDTQYF
>.|.|TRBJ2-7|TRBV5-1
TGCGCCAGCAGCGCCAGCTACGAGCAGTACTTC
CASSASYEQYF
>once|TRBD1|TRBJ2-7|TRBV18
TGTGCCAGCTCACCGGGACAGGGGAACTACGAGCAGTACTTC
CASSPGQGNYEQYF
>few|TRBD1|TRBJ1-5|TRBV6-1
TGTGCCAGCAGACCGGGACAGCTTAGCAATCAGCCCCAGCATTTT
CASRPGQLSNQPQHF
>.|.|TRBJ1-1|TRBV18
TGTGCCAGCTCACGCTCGACAGAGGGGAGCACTGAAGCTTTCTTT
CASSRSTEGSTEAFF
>.|.|TRBJ2-1|TRBV7-3
TGTGCCAGCAGCTTACGGGCGGAAAGCAATGAGCAGTTCTTC
CASSLRAESNEQFF
>.|.|TRBJ2-1|TRBV29-1
TGCAGCGTTGAGCACACAGGGTTCCATGAGCAGTTCTTC
CSVEHTGFHEQFF
>.|TRBD1|TRBJ1-4|TRBV19
TGTGCCAGTAGTATAACGGGACAGAATGAAAAACTGTTTTTT
CASSITGQNEKLFF
>.|TRBD2|TRBJ2-7|TRBV5-5
TGTGCCAGCAGGATGGGACTAGCGGGAGGATCCTACGAGCAGTACTTC
CASRMGLAGGSYEQYF
>.|.|TRBJ2-3|TRBV5-4
TGTGCCAGCAGCTTGGGGGGTTCCGCAGATACGCAGTATTTT
CASSLGGSADTQYF
>.|TRBD1|TRBJ1-3|TRBV18
TGTGCCAGCTCACCAGGGCAGGGGGATTCTGGAAACACCATATATTTT
CASSPGQGDSGNTIYF
>.|TRBD1|TRBJ1-2|TRBV19
TGTGCCAGTAGTATCACGGGGGGAAGGCCAGGGGGCCGGTATGGCTACACCTTC
CASSITGGRPGGRYGYTF
>.|TRBD1|TRBJ2-7|TRBV18
TGTGCCAGCTCACCCGGGACAGGGGGACTACTGGGCTACGAGCAGTACTTC
CASSPGTGGLLGYEQYF
>.|.|TRBJ1-1|TRBV7-9
TGTGCCAGCAGCTTAAGGCAGGGGAACACTGAAGCTTTCTTT
CASSLRQGNTEAFF
>.|.|TRBJ1-3|TRBV5-1
TGCGCCAGCAGCTTGCAGGGGAAGTCTGGAAACACCATATATTTT
CASSLQGKSGNTIYF
>.|.|TRBJ1-1|TRBV28
TGTGCCAGCAACGGGGGGAACACTGAAGCTTTCTTT
CASNGGNTEAFF
>.|.|TRBJ2-5|TRBV11-3
TGTGCCAGCAGCTTAGTTGCCAGTGAAGAGACCCAGTACTTC
CASSLVASEETQYF
>.|TRBD2|TRBJ2-1|TRBV6-5
TGTGCCAGCAGACAGGGACTAGCCGGACTCACGGAGCAGTTCTTC
CASRQGLAGLTEQFF
>once|TRBD2|TRBJ2-5|TRBV12-5
TGTGCTAGTGGTTTGGTACCAGCGGGGGAGACCCAGTACTTC
CASGLVPAGETQYF
>.|.|TRBJ2-1|TRBV7-3
TGTGCCAGCAGTTCGGGACTGGCCAATGAGCAGTTCTTC
CASSSGLANEQFF
>.|TRBD2|TRBJ2-7|TRBV4-1
TGCGCCAGCAGCCATAATTCTAGCGGGAGGGGAGACTACGAGCAGTACTTC
CASSHNSSGRGDYEQYF
>.|.|TRBJ1-5|TRBV30
TGTGCCTGGAGTGTAAACAGCAATCAGCCCCAGCATTTT
CAWSVNSNQPQHF
>.|.|TRBJ2-2|TRBV6-4
TGTGCCAGCAGACCGACAGTTAACACCGGGGAGCTGTTTTTT
CASRPTVNTGELFF
>.|.|TRBJ2-3|TRBV27
TGTGCCAGCAGTTTCCGGGGTAGGTCAGATACGCAGTATTTT
CASSFRGRSDTQYF
>.|TRBD2|TRBJ2-3|TRBV6-1
TGTGCCAGCAGTGAAGCTCAGCGGGATCCAGATACGCAGTATTTT
CASSEAQRDPDTQYF
>.|.|TRBJ2-7|TRBV11-1
TGTGCCAGCAGCGTCCTGGGGACCCCCTCTAATGAGCAGTACTTC
CASSVLGTPSNEQYF
>once|TRBD2|TRBJ2-3|TRBV7-2
TGTGCCAGCAGCTTACGAGCGGGAGCCGCCAATACGCAGTATTTT
CASSLRAGAANTQYF
>.|.|TRBJ2-7|TRBV14
TGTGCCAGCAGCCAAGACGTTTCCCGTGAGCAGTACTTC
CASSQDVSREQYF
>once|.|TRBJ2-6|TRBV7-8
TGTGCCAGCAGCTTAGTAGGGGGACCCTCCTCTGGGGCCAACGTCCTGACTTTC
CASSLVGGPSSGANVLTF
>.|TRBD1|TRBJ1-5|TRBV6-1
TGTGCCAGCAGTGAGACCCCACAGGGGGCACGGGGCCAGCCCCAGCATTTT
CASSETPQGARGQPQHF
>.|.|TRBJ2-2|TRBV19
TGTGCCAGTAGTGTGCATCGCACCGGGGAGCTGTTTTTT
CASSVHRTGELFF
>once|.|TRBJ1-2|TRBV28
TGTGCCAGCAGCCGCCGGCGGGGCCACACCTTC
CASSRRRGHTF
>.|TRBD2|TRBJ2-3|TRBV7-8
TGTGCCAGCAGCCCCACTAGCGGACTTAGCACAGATACGCAGTATTTT
CASSPTSGLSTDTQYF
>.|.|TRBJ2-5|TRBV6-6
TGTGCCAGCAGAGGACAGTTACTGTACCAAGAGACCCAGTACTTC
CASRGQLLYQETQYF